Presented here are 2 T cell receptor beta chains from one specimen sequenced in a study of blood T cell repertoires in COVID-19. Data came from immunoSEQ multiplex PCR; TCRdb stores just in-frame clones and leaves some out. The table has roughly 42,000 clones, about 87% seen once; the top ten hold about 4%. The sample comprised peripheral blood. The receptors originated from a human donor in a cohort sampled during active COVID-19.

The V and J genes are TRBV20-1 and TRBJ2-4; possible D gene TRBD2, 5 bases. The CDR3 length is 15 residues. The germline CDR1 and CDR2 sequences are DFQATT and SNEGSKA (reference sequence). V lost 3 bases and J 0 bases, leaving 12 bases between the germline ends. The CDR3 loop reads CSASPPRVAKNIQYF. The CDR3 DNA is TGCAGTGCTAGTCCCCCGCGGGTAGCCAAAAACATTCAGTACTTC.

A single count supports this clone. V usage is TRBV9 and J usage is TRBJ2-7; D possibly corresponds to TRBD1 (5 bases). In germline, CDR1 is SGDLS, CDR2 YYNGEE. This CDR3 is 15 amino acids long. Trimming removed 0 bases at V and 2 bases at J, with 12 bases between. The CDR3 protein is CASSVGQGSTYEQYF. In DNA, the CDR3 is TGTGCCAGCAGCGTAGGTCAGGGATCAACCTACGAGCAGTACTTC.